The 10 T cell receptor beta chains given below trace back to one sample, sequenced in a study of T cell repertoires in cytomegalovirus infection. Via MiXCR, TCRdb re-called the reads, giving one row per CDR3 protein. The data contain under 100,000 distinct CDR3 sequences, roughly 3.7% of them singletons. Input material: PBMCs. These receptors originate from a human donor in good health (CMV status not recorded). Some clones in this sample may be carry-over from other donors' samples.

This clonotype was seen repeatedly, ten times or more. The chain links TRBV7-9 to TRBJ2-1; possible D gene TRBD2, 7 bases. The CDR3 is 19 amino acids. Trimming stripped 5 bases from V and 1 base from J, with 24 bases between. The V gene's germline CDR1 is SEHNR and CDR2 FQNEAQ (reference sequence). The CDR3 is CASSPPVRGPTPSYNEQFF. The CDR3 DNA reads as TGTGCCAGCAGCCCCCCTGTGCGGGGGCCAACCCCATCCTACAATGAGCAGTTCTTC.

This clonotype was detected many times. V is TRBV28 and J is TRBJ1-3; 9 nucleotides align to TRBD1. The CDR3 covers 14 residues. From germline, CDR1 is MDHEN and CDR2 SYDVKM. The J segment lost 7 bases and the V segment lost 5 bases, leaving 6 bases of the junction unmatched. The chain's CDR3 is CASSPGQGPNTIYF. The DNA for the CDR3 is TGTGCCAGCAGTCCGGGACAGGGACCTAACACCATATATTTT.

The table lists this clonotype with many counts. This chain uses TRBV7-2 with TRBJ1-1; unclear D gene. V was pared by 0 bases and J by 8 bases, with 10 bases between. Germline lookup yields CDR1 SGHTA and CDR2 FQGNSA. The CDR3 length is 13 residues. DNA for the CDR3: TGTGCCAGCAGCTTAGCGTTTAAGCTAGAAGCTTTCTTT. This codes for CASSLAFKLEAFF.

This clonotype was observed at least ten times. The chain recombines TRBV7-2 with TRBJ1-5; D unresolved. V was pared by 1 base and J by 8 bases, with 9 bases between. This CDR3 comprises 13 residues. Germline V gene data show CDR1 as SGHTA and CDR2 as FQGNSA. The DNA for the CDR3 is TGTGCCAGCAGCTTAGAGCCAGCGGAGCCCCAGCATTTT. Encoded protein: CASSLEPAEPQHF. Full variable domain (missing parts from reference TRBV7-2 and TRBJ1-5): GAGVSQSPSNKVTEKGKDVELRCDPISGHTALYWYRQSLGQGLEFLIYFQGNSAPDKSGLPSDRFSAERTGGSVSTLTIQRTQQEDSAVYLCASSLEPAEPQHFGDGTRLSIL.

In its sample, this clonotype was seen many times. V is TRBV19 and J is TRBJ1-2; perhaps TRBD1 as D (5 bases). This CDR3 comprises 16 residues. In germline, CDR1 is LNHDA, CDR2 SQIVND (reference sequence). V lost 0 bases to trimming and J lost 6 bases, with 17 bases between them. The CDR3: CASSIDRRTPWDGYTF. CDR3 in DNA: TGTGCCAGTAGTATAGATCGCAGGACACCGTGGGATGGCTACACCTTC.

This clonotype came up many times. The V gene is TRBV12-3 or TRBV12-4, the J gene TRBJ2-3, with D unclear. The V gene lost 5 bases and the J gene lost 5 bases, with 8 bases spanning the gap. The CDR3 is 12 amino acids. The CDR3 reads CASSISVDTQYF. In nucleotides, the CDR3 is TGTGCCAGCAGTATTAGTGTAGATACGCAGTATTTT.

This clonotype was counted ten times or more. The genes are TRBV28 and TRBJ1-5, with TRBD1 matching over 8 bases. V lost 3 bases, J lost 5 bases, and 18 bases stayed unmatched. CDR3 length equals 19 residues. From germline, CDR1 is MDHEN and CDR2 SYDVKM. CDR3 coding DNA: TGTGCCAGCAGTTTCCCCTTACAGGGGGAAGGATACGTGGATCAGCCCCAGCATTTT. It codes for CASSFPLQGEGYVDQPQHF. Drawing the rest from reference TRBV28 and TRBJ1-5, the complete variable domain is DVKVTQSSRYLVKRTGEKVFLECVQDMDHENMFWYRQDPGLGLRLIYFSYDVKMKEKGDIPEGYSVSREKKERFSLILESASTNQTSMYLCASSFPLQGEGYVDQPQHFGDGTRLSIL.

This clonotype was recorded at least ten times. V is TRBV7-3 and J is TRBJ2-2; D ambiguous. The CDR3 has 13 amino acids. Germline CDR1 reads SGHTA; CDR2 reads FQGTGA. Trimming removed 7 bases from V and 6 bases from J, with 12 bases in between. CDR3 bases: TGTGCCAGCAAGCCTACATGGGCCGGGGAGCTGTTTTTT. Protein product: CASKPTWAGELFF.

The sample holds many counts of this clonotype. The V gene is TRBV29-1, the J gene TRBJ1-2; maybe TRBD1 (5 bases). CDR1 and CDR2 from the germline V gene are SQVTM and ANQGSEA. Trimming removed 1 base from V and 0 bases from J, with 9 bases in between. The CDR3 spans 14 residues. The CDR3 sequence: CSVEGGWPNYGYTF. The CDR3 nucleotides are TGCAGCGTTGAAGGGGGCTGGCCTAACTATGGCTACACCTTC.

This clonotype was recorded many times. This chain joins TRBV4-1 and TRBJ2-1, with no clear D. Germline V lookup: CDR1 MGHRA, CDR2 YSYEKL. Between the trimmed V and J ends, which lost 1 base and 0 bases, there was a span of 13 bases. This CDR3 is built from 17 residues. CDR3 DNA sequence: TGCGCCAGCAGCCAAGGTCTTAGTCGGAGCTCCTACAATGAGCAGTTCTTC. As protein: CASSQGLSRSSYNEQFF.